These 30 T cell receptor beta chains originate from one sample sequenced in a study of blood T cell repertoires in COVID-19. Sequencing was performed with immunoSEQ multiplex PCR; in TCRdb, only in-frame clones are kept and a portion is missing. The sample contains fewer than 400,000 clones, roughly nine tenths of which appear only once. The sequencing input was PBMCs or T cells enriched from blood (not recorded which). The receptors stem from a woman in her twenties or thirties who had recovered from COVID-19.

V usage is TRBV24-1 and J usage is TRBJ1-2; tentatively, D is TRBD1 (6 bases). The CDR3 has 13 residues. Germline CDR1 KGHDR, CDR2 SFDVKD. Trimming removed 4 bases from V and 7 bases from J, with 12 bases in between. The CDR3 coding sequence is TGTGCCACCAGTGACCCCGACAGGATTGGCTACACCTTC. Translating it yields CATSDPDRIGYTF.

This chain connects TRBV27 to TRBJ2-6; D gene ambiguous. The CDR3 contains 14 residues. V was shortened by 7 bases and J by 2 bases, with 9 bases between the two germline ends. Looked up from germline, CDR1 is MNHEY and CDR2 is SMNVEV (reference sequence). The CDR3 nucleotides are TGTGCCAGCAAAGAGGTGACTGGGGCCAACGTCCTGACTTTC. Its protein is CASKEVTGANVLTF.

The chain carries TRBV5-6 and TRBJ1-2; TRBD1 might be the D (5 bases). Germline V gene lookup returns CDR1 SGHDT and CDR2 YYEEEE. CDR3 length: 15 residues. V lost 2 bases, J lost 4 bases, and 15 bases lay in between. DNA for the CDR3: TGTGCCAGCAGCTTAGTCCGGGGGGTGTCCTATGGCTACACCTTC. Its translation is CASSLVRGVSYGYTF.

J is TRBJ1-2 and V is TRBV19, with 8 bases matching TRBD1. This CDR3 has 15 residues. Per the germline V gene, CDR1 is LNHDA and CDR2 is SQIVND (reference sequence). Trimming removed 3 bases from V and 3 bases from J; junction bases left unmatched: 6. The CDR3 DNA reads as TGTGCCAGTAGTATCGTTGGGACAGGAGACTATGGCTACACCTTC. It yields the protein CASSIVGTGDYGYTF.

The chain employs TRBV28 and TRBJ2-7, with 11 bases lining up with TRBD2. The CDR3 extends over 20 amino acids. V shed 2 bases and J 5 bases; nucleotides not matched to a gene: 20. From germline, CDR1 is MDHEN and CDR2 SYDVKM. In DNA, the CDR3 is TGTGCCAGCAGTTTAGATCGACTAGCGGGACCGACTGTCTATACCGACGAGCAGTACTTC. The encoded protein is CASSLDRLAGPTVYTDEQYF.

The rearrangement uses TRBV4-1 and TRBJ1-1; TRBD1 is a possible D gene (5 bases). The CDR3 totals 14 residues. Trimming shortened V by 0 bases and J by 11 bases, and 16 bases separated the two germline ends. The germline V gene has CDR1 MGHRA and CDR2 YSYEKL. CDR3 sequence (DNA): TGCGCCAGCAGCCAAGATCAGTTTTGGGGCGCGGCTTTCTTT. Residues: CASSQDQFWGAAFF.

This clone was counted once. V usage is TRBV30 and J usage is TRBJ1-1; a possible D gene is TRBD1 (6 bases). The CDR3 runs 12 residues. Trimming cost V 5 bases and J 10 bases, with 17 bases left between them. Looked up from germline, CDR1 is GTSNPN and CDR2 is SVGIG (reference sequence). The DNA of the CDR3 is TGTGCCTGGGGTGGGACACCCGTTGGAGCTTTCTTT. Translated, it gives CAWGGTPVGAFF. The full variable domain, completed using reference TRBV30 and TRBJ1-1, is SQTIHQWPATLVQPVGSPLSLECTVEGTSNPNLYWYRQAAGRGLQLLFYSVGIGQISSEVPQNLSASRPQDRQFILSSKKLLLSDSGFYLCAWGGTPVGAFFGQGTRLTVV.

The chain employs TRBV5-5 and TRBJ2-7; weak D call: TRBD1 (5 bases). Germline CDR1 and CDR2: SGHKS and YYEKEE (reference sequence). The CDR3 sequence is 14 residues long. The ends were cut back, 0 bases at V and 3 bases at J, with 10 bases in the middle. CDR3 region: CASSLARANYEQYF. The CDR3 DNA sequence: TGTGCCAGCAGCTTGGCCAGGGCCAACTACGAGCAGTACTTC.

J is TRBJ2-3 and V is TRBV5-1, with 7 bases lining up with TRBD1. The ends lost 4 bases at V and 0 bases at J; junction bases unmatched: 5. This CDR3 has 15 amino acids. Germline V gives CDR1 SGHRS, CDR2 YFSETQ. The DNA of the CDR3 is TGCGCCAGCAGCGTTAGACAGGGAAGCACAGATACGCAGTATTTT. It codes for CASSVRQGSTDTQYF.

The chain links TRBV5-6 to TRBJ2-7; 11 bases fit TRBD2. Looked up from germline, CDR1 is SGHDT and CDR2 is YYEEEE. This CDR3 is built from 16 residues. V shed 5 bases, J shed 0 bases, and the junction held 7 bases outside the gene matches. Written as DNA, the CDR3 is TGTGCCAGCAGTTCCCCGGGACTAGCGGACTCCTACGAGCAGTACTTC. Translated, it gives CASSSPGLADSYEQYF.

This chain joins TRBV29-1 and TRBJ2-5, with D possibly being TRBD2 (6 bases). The CDR3 sequence is 14 residues long. Germline lookup yields CDR1 SQVTM and CDR2 ANQGSEA. Trimming removed 8 bases from V and 5 bases from J, with 21 bases in between. The CDR3 sequence is CSHRRPGVYETQYF. In DNA form, the CDR3 reads TGCAGCCATAGACGTCCGGGAGTGTACGAGACCCAGTACTTC. Full variable domain (outside the CDR3, taken from reference TRBV29-1 and TRBJ2-5): SAVISQKPSRDICQRGTSLTIQCQVDSQVTMMFWYRQQPGQSLTLIATANQGSEATYESGFVIDKFPISRPNLTFSTLTVSNMSPEDSSIYLCSHRRPGVYETQYFGPGTRLLVL.

The chain joins TRBV24-1 to TRBJ2-1; 9 bases map to TRBD2. V was clipped by 3 bases and J by 6 bases; unmatched bases: 5. The CDR3 runs 15 residues. Germline V gene lookup returns CDR1 KGHDR and CDR2 SFDVKD. DNA for the CDR3: TGTGCCACCAGTGATCCCGGGACTAGCAGCAATGAGCAGTTCTTC. It yields the protein CATSDPGTSSNEQFF.

The chain uses TRBV10-2 and TRBJ2-2, with D possibly being TRBD1 (6 bases). V gave up 7 bases and J gave up 1 base, with 13 bases separating them. The CDR3 totals 15 residues. Per germline, CDR1 WSHSY and CDR2 SAAADI. CDR3 in DNA: TGCGCCAGCAATAAAGAACAGGGGAACACCGGGGAGCTGTTTTTT. Its translation: CASNKEQGNTGELFF.

The J gene is TRBJ2-7, the V gene TRBV4-1, with 8 bases identical to TRBD1. Trimming at V came to 1 base and at J to 5 bases, leaving 7 bases not matched to a gene. Germline V gene lookup returns CDR1 MGHRA and CDR2 YSYEKL. This CDR3 is built from 15 residues. The DNA of the CDR3 is TGCGCCAGCAGCCAAGGTGACAGGGGTCGGGACGAGCAGTACTTC. Protein: CASSQGDRGRDEQYF.

J is TRBJ2-7 and V is TRBV13, with a tentative D call TRBD1 (5 bases). This CDR3 is 13 amino acids long. V lost 4 bases to trimming and J lost 2 bases, with 9 bases between them. Per germline, CDR1 PRHDT and CDR2 FYEKMQ (reference sequence). The CDR3 protein is CASSYQGTYEQYF. The CDR3 region has the DNA TGTGCCAGCAGCTACCAGGGTACCTACGAGCAGTACTTC. Drawing the rest from reference TRBV13 and TRBJ2-7, the complete variable domain is AAGVIQSPRHLIKEKRETATLKCYPIPRHDTVYWYQQGPGQDPQFLISFYEKMQSDKGSIPDRFSAQQFSDYHSELNMSSLELGDSALYFCASSYQGTYEQYFGPGTRLTVT.

About this clone itself: The junction shows a germline mismatch at one end, possibly a read error. V usage is TRBV6-5 and J usage is TRBJ1-2; no clear D gene. CDR1 and CDR2 from the germline V gene are MNHEY and SVGAGI. This CDR3 comprises 14 residues. This chain's CDR3 is CASTYGHSNYGYTF. CDR3 nucleotide sequence: TGTGCCAGCACTTACGGCCATTCTAACTATGGCTACACCTTC.

The rearrangement links TRBV14 to TRBJ1-2; 7 positions agree with TRBD1. This CDR3 is built from 15 residues. J was trimmed by 2 bases and V by 3 bases; bases with no gene match: 6. In germline, CDR1 is SGHDN, CDR2 FVKESK. In nucleotides, the CDR3 is TGTGCCAGCAGCCACGGTGGGACAGTCAACTATGGCTACACCTTC. Translating gives CASSHGGTVNYGYTF.

The CDR3 region has the DNA TGCGCCAGCAGCCAAGGAGCGGGGGCTGGGGTTGGCTACACCTTC. Its translation is CASSQGAGAGVGYTF. The rearrangement links TRBV4-3 to TRBJ1-2; a possible D gene is TRBD1 (6 bases). Deletions cut 1 base from V and 7 bases from J, with 16 bases between. This CDR3 has 15 residues. Germline values: CDR1 LGHNA, CDR2 YSLEER.

The chain is built from TRBV6-2 or TRBV6-3 and TRBJ1-1, with 7 bases matching TRBD1. With 1 base clipped from V and 1 base from J, the junction kept 3 bases outside the gene matches. The CDR3 covers 15 residues. From germline, CDR1 is MNHEY and CDR2 SVGEGT. The CDR3 DNA reads as TGTGCCAGCAGTTACTGGGGACAGCAGAACACTGAAGCTTTCTTT. Translated, it gives CASSYWGQQNTEAFF.

The chain combines TRBV2 with TRBJ2-3, with 11 bases matching TRBD2. CDR3 length equals 17 residues. Germline trimming cut 3 bases from V and 4 bases from J; bases unmatched to any gene: 9. The V gene's germline CDR1 is SNHLY and CDR2 FYNNEI. CDR3 protein: CASSDAAGLAVPDTQYF. The CDR3 DNA is TGTGCCAGCAGTGATGCCGCGGGACTAGCGGTCCCAGATACGCAGTATTTT.

The chain has TRBV2 and TRBJ1-1; TRBD1 matches 7 bases. Germline lookup yields CDR1 SNHLY and CDR2 FYNNEI. The CDR3 totals 13 residues. Unmatched junction bases numbered 6, after V lost 6 bases and J lost 5 bases. CDR3 loop: CASSYDRETEAFF. DNA for the CDR3: TGTGCCAGCAGCTACGACAGGGAGACTGAAGCTTTCTTT.

The chain couples TRBV7-8 to TRBJ2-3; weak D call: TRBD2 (5 bases). This CDR3 region has 14 residues. V lost 5 bases and J lost 2, with 11 bases in between. Germline CDR1 is SGHVS and CDR2 is FQNEAQ. CDR3 nucleotide sequence: TGTGCCAGCAGCCGAGGAGGCCCCACAGATACGCAGTATTTT. Translating gives CASSRGGPTDTQYF.

The chain is built from TRBV4-1 and TRBJ1-1; D is perhaps TRBD1 (5 bases). This CDR3 contains 18 residues. V lost 0 bases, J lost 0 bases, and 17 bases lay in between. CDR1 is MGHRA, CDR2 YSYEKL, per germline. CDR3 DNA: TGCGCCAGCAGCCAAGAATTAGATTGGCGGGGCATGAACACTGAAGCTTTCTTT. Translation gives CASSQELDWRGMNTEAFF.

This sequence joins TRBV28 and TRBJ2-7, with D tentatively TRBD2 (6 bases). V was pared by 5 bases and J by 3 bases, with 17 bases between. Germline V CDR1 and CDR2: MDHEN, SYDVKM. This CDR3 comprises 15 residues. CDR3 residues: CASSLGGARLYEQYF. CDR3 DNA: TGTGCCAGCAGTCTAGGAGGGGCTAGGCTCTACGAGCAGTACTTC.

The V call is TRBV11-3, the J call TRBJ2-1, with 12 nucleotides matching TRBD2. Unmatched junction bases numbered 4, after V lost 4 bases and J lost 6 bases. Germline lookup yields CDR1 SGHNT and CDR2 YENEEA. The CDR3 sequence is 15 residues long. The CDR3 region is CASSSASGRGNEQFF. Written as DNA, the CDR3 is TGTGCCAGCAGCTCTGCTAGCGGGAGGGGCAATGAGCAGTTCTTC.

The chain combines TRBV5-1 with TRBJ1-4; 7 bases line up with TRBD1. The V gene end was trimmed by 1 base and the J gene end by 2 bases; junction bases not matched to a gene: 2. The germline V gene has CDR1 SGHRS and CDR2 YFSETQ. This CDR3 has 15 amino acids. DNA for the CDR3: TGCGCCAGCAGCTTGTGGGGACAGACTAATGAAAAACTGTTTTTT. It is translated as CASSLWGQTNEKLFF.

V is TRBV4-1 and J is TRBJ2-7; 10 bases align to TRBD1. The V segment lost 2 bases and the J segment 3 bases; nucleotides outside the gene matches: 10. The CDR3 is 17 residues long. Germline-derived CDR1 and CDR2 are MGHRA and YSYEKL. The CDR3 DNA is TGCGCCAGCAGCCAAACAACCCCGACAGGGGGCGGCTACGAGCAGTACTTC. Translating it yields CASSQTTPTGGGYEQYF.

The V and J genes are TRBV5-6 and TRBJ1-2; 9 nucleotides line up with TRBD1. CDR3 length: 14 amino acids. Germline V gene sequence: CDR1 SGHDT, CDR2 YYEEEE. The ends lost 4 bases at V and 4 bases at J; junction bases unmatched: 5. The CDR3 protein is CASSQGQGVYGYTF. The CDR3 coding sequence is TGTGCCAGCAGCCAGGGACAGGGAGTCTATGGCTACACCTTC.

This clone was observed once. The gene calls are TRBV18 and TRBJ1-2; no clear D. From germline, CDR1 is KGHSH and CDR2 LQKENI. This CDR3 is 16 amino acids long. V dropped 0 bases and J dropped 0 bases, with 11 bases sitting between them. This chain's CDR3 is CASSPPEELANYGYTF. The CDR3, as DNA: TGTGCCAGCTCACCACCCGAAGAACTAGCTAACTATGGCTACACCTTC.

V is TRBV30 and J is TRBJ1-3, with 7 bases lining up with TRBD1. J lost 0 bases, V lost 7 bases, and 9 bases had no gene match. From germline, CDR1 is GTSNPN and CDR2 SVGIG (reference sequence). This CDR3 has 15 amino acids. CDR3 residues: CASNERQGSGNTIYF. DNA for the CDR3: TGTGCCTCGAACGAAAGACAGGGCTCTGGAAACACCATATATTTT.